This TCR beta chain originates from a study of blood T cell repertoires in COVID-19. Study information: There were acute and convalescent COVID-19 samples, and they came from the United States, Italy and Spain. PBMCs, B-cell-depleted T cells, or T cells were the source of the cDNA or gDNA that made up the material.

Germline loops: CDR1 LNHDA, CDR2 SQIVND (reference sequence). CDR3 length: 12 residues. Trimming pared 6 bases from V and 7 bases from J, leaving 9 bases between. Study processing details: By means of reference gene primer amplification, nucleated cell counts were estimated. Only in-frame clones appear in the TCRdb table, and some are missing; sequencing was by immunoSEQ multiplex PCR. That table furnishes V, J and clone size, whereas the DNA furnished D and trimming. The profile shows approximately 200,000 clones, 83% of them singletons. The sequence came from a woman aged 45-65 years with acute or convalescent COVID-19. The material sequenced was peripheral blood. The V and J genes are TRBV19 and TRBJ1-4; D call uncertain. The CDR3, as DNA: TGTGCCAGTAGACCGCGGGGTGAAAAACTGTTTTTT. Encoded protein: CASRPRGEKLFF.